Below, 8 T cell receptor beta chains from the same sample are listed, as sequenced in a study of CD8+ T cells in alopecia areata. Sequencing used cDNA as its template, made by extracting RNA and reverse transcribing it. Clones were sequenced by immunoSEQ multiplex PCR, and TCRdb holds only the in-frame ones, with some missing. The data show about 2,700 clones, with none appearing a single time. The source material was lesional skin. Receptors were obtained from a C3H/HeJ mouse with alopecia areata. For the strain, the MHC haplotype given is H2-k.

This clone ranks as large. Gene names denote mouse genes. The read ends 4 residues before the CDR3 terminus; that terminus is restored from the germline J gene. Other DNA sequences in this specimen translate into the identical CDR3. V is TRBV3 and J is TRBJ1-1; 8 nucleotides align to TRBD1. From germline, CDR1 is SNHLY and CDR2 FYNGKV (reference sequence). The ends lost 2 bases at V and 1 base at J; junction bases unmatched: 12. This CDR3 has 18 amino acids. CDR3 DNA, as far as it was read: TGTGCCAGCAGCTTAAGACAGGGGAGGAAGGGGAGAAACACA. The encoded protein is CASSLRQGRKGRNT. The CDR3 as a whole reads CASSLRQGRKGRNTEVFF.

This clone was seen only a few times. The germline and genes are mouse ones. The observed sequence ends 4 residues before the CDR3 terminus, with the missing tail filled in from the germline J gene. This chain links TRBV19 with TRBJ2-4, with 12 bases aligning to TRBD2. The CDR3 totals 17 residues. The germline gives CDR1 FNHDT, CDR2 SITEND (reference sequence). Trimming removed 3 bases from V and 2 bases from J; junction bases left unmatched: 7. CDR3 loop: CASSTTGGAHYQNTLYF. CDR3 DNA, as far as it was read: TGTGCCAGCAGTACGACTGGGGGGGCGCATTATCAAAAC.

The table lists this clone with many counts. All gene names here are mouse names. Sequencing ends 4 residues short of the CDR3 end; the germline J gene provides the rest. Other nucleotide sequences from this sample produce the same CDR3. J is TRBJ2-1 and V is TRBV14; possible D gene TRBD1, 5 bases. The CDR3 is 15 residues long. V was cut by 4 bases and J by 1 base, with 12 bases left in between. CDR1 is SGHDT, CDR2 FRDEAV, per germline. The sequenced CDR3 bases are TGTGCCAGCAGTCGCCCGAGGGGAAACTATGCT. This gives the protein CASSRPRGNYA. The CDR3, in full, reads CASSRPRGNYAEQFF. Combining the CDR3 with reference TRBV14 and TRBJ2-1 gives the whole variable domain EAGVTQSPRYAVLQEGQAVSFWCDPISGHDTLYWYQQPRDQGPQLLVYFRDEAVIDNSQLPSDRFSAVRPKGTNSTLKIQSAKQGDTATYLCASSRPRGNYAEQFFGPGTRLTVL.

The table lists this clone with many counts. Mouse gene names and germline throughout. The sequenced fragment ends 4 residues before the CDR3 boundary, so the rest is inferred from the germline J gene. The chain employs TRBV5 and TRBJ1-2; tentative D call: TRBD1 (6 bases). Germline assignment: CDR1 LGHNA and CDR2 YNLKQL (reference sequence). The CDR3 extends over 14 amino acids. V was trimmed by 0 bases and J by 3 bases, leaving 8 bases between them. CDR3 bases read: TGTGCCAGCAGCCAAGAAGAGGGGGACTCC. Translating it yields CASSQEEGDS. The complete CDR3 protein is CASSQEEGDSDYTF.

This clone is categorized as medium-sized (0.01 to 0.1%). The genes and germline here are from mouse. The read terminates 4 residues before the CDR3 end, so the remaining end is supplied by the germline J gene. The chain recombines TRBV1 with TRBJ2-7; TRBD2 agrees at 13 bases. CDR3 length: 17 amino acids. Germline V CDR1 and CDR2: NSQYPW, LRSPGD (reference sequence). CDR3 amino acids: CTCSADPGLGGRYEQYF. The CDR3 DNA, read in part, is TGCACCTGCAGTGCAGATCCCGGACTGGGGGGGCGTTAT.

This clone rates as medium-sized. Here the gene names and germline are mouse. The read halts 4 residues ahead of the CDR3 end, with the missing end drawn from the germline J gene. V gene TRBV17 combines with J gene TRBJ2-1; 7 nucleotides line up with TRBD1. This CDR3 comprises 14 residues. Germline CDR1 MNHDT, CDR2 YYDKIL. V was clipped by 6 bases and J by 3 bases; unmatched bases: 5. The CDR3 sequence is CASSTGTAYAEQFF. The covered CDR3 bases are TGTGCTAGCAGCACCGGGACAGCCTATGCT.

This clone was detected ten times or more. The genes and germline here are from mouse. The read ends 4 residues shy of where the CDR3 ends; the end is completed using the germline J gene. The V gene is TRBV19, the J gene TRBJ2-3; 8 bases fit TRBD1. Germline V gene lookup returns CDR1 FNHDT and CDR2 SITEND (reference sequence). The CDR3 is 15 amino acids. V shed 3 bases, J shed 0 bases, and the junction held 3 bases outside the gene matches. The CDR3 bases that were read are TGTGCCAGCAGTACTTCAGGGGGCAGTGCAGAA. Amino acid sequence: CASSTSGGSAE. From start to end, the CDR3 is CASSTSGGSAETLYF.

Worth noting for this clone: Mouse germline and gene names are used. Coverage ceases 4 residues before the CDR3 finishes, and the germline J gene fills in the end. This chain joins TRBV5 and TRBJ2-1; 11 bases are a match to TRBD1. In germline, CDR1 is LGHNA, CDR2 YNLKQL (reference sequence). The CDR3 extends over 16 amino acids. The CDR3 loop reads CASSQDEDRGRAEQFF. Partial CDR3 DNA: TGTGCCAGCAGCCAAGATGAGGACAGGGGGCGGGCT.